This T cell receptor (beta chain) was recovered during a study of blood T cells in healthy people across ages. Primed by a sample-barcoded 5' primer and a J-beta primer mix, a second PCR proceeded for about 7 to 11 cycles. Paired-end reads containing CDR3 totaled no fewer than 2.5 million for each sample. MiXCR, run by TCRdb on the 5' RACE reads, gives a single entry per CDR3 protein. The table records around 1,000,000 distinct CDR3 sequences, around 27% of them present only once. Donors gave around 10 milliliters of peripheral blood apiece. The V gene's germline CDR1 is MDHEN and CDR2 SYDVKM. Trimming took 3 bases from V and 7 from J; bases not matched to a gene: 5. The CDR3 contains 14 residues. These data were also filed under a second study, of T cells of mothers and their children. That publication notes: Approximately 3 million TCR beta reads per child versus over 9 million per mother. Mother-child pairs who were related displayed a slightly higher overlap than unrelated pairs, a difference that was non-significant.

The rearrangement links TRBV28 to TRBJ2-1; 8 nucleotides match TRBD1. This TCR came from a girl aged 2-10 years in good health. Sample: blood. The CDR3 bases are TGTGCCAGCAGTTTTTATACAGGGGGAAATGAGCAGTTCTTC. It translates to CASSFYTGGNEQFF.